This T cell receptor (beta chain) was sequenced during a study of cytomegalovirus exposure and HLA in healthy donors (dated by TCRdb to the late 2010s). General notes on the study: In an earlier analysis of 587 of the donors, 276 Gb of sequence data and some 100 million unique TCR beta sequences from about 190 million T cells were reported. An early release that covered approximately 600 HLA-typed donors contained approximately 300 gigabases of sequencing data and approximately 85 million unique TCR sequences. Among the roughly 400 genotyped donors, approximately 76% belonged to the genetic ancestry cluster associated with self-reported Caucasian donors. The aim of the study was to test whether cataloging public T cell receptors could identify signatures of past pathogen exposure. The study profiled the T cell repertoires of more than 500 subjects by immunosequencing and related them to cytomegalovirus serostatus. Along with the approximately 670-subject first cohort, a separate validation cohort of approximately 110 different subjects was used. The study combined high-throughput TCR immunosequencing, statistical association of individual TCRs with disease status, and machine learning to predict cytomegalovirus infection status. A later analysis re-examined previously published TCR beta repertoires from just over 650 donors and added high-resolution HLA genotyping to investigate patterns of TCR occurrence. The later analysis used no new phenotypic data to find candidate immune exposures, relying instead on TCR beta sequences and their occurrence across donors. An earlier analysis of a few hundred of the donors applied high-throughput TCR beta sequencing to assess whether each TCR beta V gene segment acted as functional or pseudogenic. Donor age, sex, ethnicity and CMV serostatus were compiled alongside the repertoire data. In a later genetic analysis, genome-wide SNP genotypes for about three fifths of the 666 donors were used, and that subset was treated as a discovery cohort. All discovery cohort repertoires had been generated using a single sequencing platform. Class I and class II HLA loci were covered by the typing at four-digit resolution. The number of typed donors differed by locus: roughly 629-630 for A, B, C, DRB1 and DQB1; approximately 540 for DQA1; 606 for DPA1; and about 450 for DPB1. Four or five DR-DQ haplotypes were treated as single units for association and clustering because of strong linkage in the cohort. On average, roughly 250,000 unique TCR beta nucleotide sequences were sequenced per donor among more than 350 genotyped donors of the cohort, with about 17% of those sequences being non-productive. Study-wide findings and limitations: Compared with equally common non-associated chains, HLA-associated TCR beta chains in a later analysis were more clonally expanded and had lower generation probabilities. Presence/absence analyses assumed roughly uniform sequencing depth across donors, an assumption that may not hold. In vitro tests confirmed that three of the cytomegalovirus-associated TCR beta chains recognize cytomegalovirus antigens. According to a later analysis, TCR association rates differed among HLA loci, with DRB1 alleles showing the most associated TCRs and HLA-C alleles showing the fewest. The cohort was sequenced for TCR beta chains only, and without alpha or paired-chain data the features that could be detected were limited. Some IMGT-functional V segments, including TRBV6-2 and TRBV6-3, could not be told apart with the 87-base-pair reads, so those segments were excluded. Most CMV-associated TCR beta chains appeared to be HLA-restricted in a later analysis, and the HLA associations seemed to be driven largely by CMV exposure. A further reported finding was that TCR beta sequences accurately predicted the HLA-A and HLA-B alleles for most subjects in the first cohort. The study listed approximately 160 TCR beta chains as associated with cytomegalovirus. The authors suggested that the approach could potentially be extended to other disease states and immunological phenotypes. A cluster of highly shared sequence variants was judged likely to be a technical artifact of the sequencing pipeline. CMV serostatus was the only immune exposure information available for the cohort. About 17 rarely observed V segments, including chromosome 9 orphons, were excluded from the earlier analysis of about 610 of the donors because counts were too low. A later analysis reported that several top co-occurrence clusters appeared linked to parvovirus B19, influenza, CMV and Epstein-Barr virus. In a later genetic analysis, a missense DCLRE1C variant was associated with V-gene and J-gene trimming of TCR beta chains, and the association was replicated in an independent cohort. A later genetic analysis reported fewer N-insertions in productive TCRs among donors in an Asian-associated ancestry cluster than the approximately 700-donor mean. HLA typing was unavailable for some donors at each locus, so association tests used only the typed subset. Correlated functional status among segregating V segments might be attributable to linkage disequilibrium, but an unknown experimental factor could not be ruled out. The classifier was reported to diagnose cytomegalovirus status with high specificity and sensitivity in both the original cohort and the validation cohort. In a later analysis, 15,000 to 20,000 TCR beta sequences were associated with specific HLA alleles at a false discovery rate of 0.05. Assigning TCR associations to individual alleles was difficult when HLA alleles, especially DR and DQ, strongly co-occurred. In an earlier analysis of around 600 of the donors, most TCR beta V segments were observed in productive rearrangements about 87% or about 30% of the time, broadly matching IMGT annotations. While some public TCRs were present in many individuals, most TCR sequences turned up only very rarely across donors.

The cohort consisted of 650 to 850 healthy bone marrow donors. At the time of sampling, every cohort member was nominally healthy, though immune exposures that went unrecorded were likely present. The donor tested CMV seronegative and was one of the 352 seronegative cohort members. Each donor provided a peripheral blood sample, and peripheral blood mononuclear cells were used for TCR beta sequencing. The Qiagen DNeasy Blood Extraction Kit was used to extract genomic DNA from the blood cell samples. As to this clone: Its antigen target is currently unknown. Per-nucleotide qualities are absent, and no much larger clonotype sits a single base away.

CDR1 is given as SGHRS and CDR2 as YFSETQ, both from the germline V gene. V gives up 0 bases and J gives up 7 bases, and the segment between their germline ends measures 16 bases. The cysteine opens and the phenylalanine closes a CDR3 of 15 amino acids. The sequence is cut down to CDR3 DNA, 45 bases in frame from base 1. Libraries were prepared through the immunoSEQ multiplex PCR assay. A mixture of 60 forward primers for TCR Vbeta segments and 13 reverse primers for TCR Jbeta segments was used in the multiplex PCR. The CDR3 region of rearranged TCR beta genes was amplified from genomic DNA by a multiplex PCR assay. The amplified TCR beta libraries were sequenced on the Illumina HiSeq System as 87-base-pair reads. As for the authors' bioinformatics: Across the 670 or so repertoires, a later analysis counted some 81 million unique TCR beta chains, 8.5 million to 12 million of which were shared by at least two donors. To remove PCR and sequencing errors, raw reads were error-corrected and collapsed into unique sequences using a nearest-neighbor algorithm that merged closely related sequences. CDR3 sequences were aligned to IMGT reference sequences to assign V, D and J gene segments. For a sequence to be retained, a match of at least six nucleotides to both a V gene segment and a J gene segment was required. A rearrangement counted as productive if the CDR3 had no stop codons and remained in frame with V and J, and every other rearrangement counted as non-productive. Following IMGT convention, CDR3 was defined as the stretch from the second conserved V-encoded cysteine up to the conserved J-encoded phenylalanine. In an earlier analysis of 587 of the donors, sequences lacking an unambiguous match to a single V gene segment were excluded. In an earlier analysis of approximately 560 of the donors, a V segment was called functional when productive rearrangements were above 56.7%, and segregating when the standard deviation between donors exceeded 5%. A statistical classification framework was developed to diagnose cytomegalovirus status using the catalog of TCR beta chain sequences. In a later analysis, V and J genes were assigned by comparing TCR nucleotide sequences against IMGT/GENE-DB human TR gene sequences. Using the TCRdist pipeline, a later analysis assigned CDR3 sequences along with most-parsimonious VDJ recombination scenarios. In a later analysis, every TCR beta chain was defined by the combination of its CDR3 amino acid sequence and its V-gene family, and reads without a unique V-gene family were dropped. As a way to deal with suspected cross-contamination and a sequencing artifact, a later analysis dropped under 600 nucleotide sequences that were highly shared and had low generation probability. For each public chain, a later analysis derived a clonal expansion index from normalized ranks of inferred template counts within each repertoire. Generation probabilities in a later analysis came from a VDJ recombination model fitted to out-of-frame rearrangements, and those results were checked against IGoR. In a later analysis, hypergeometric tests were used to score TCR-TCR, TCR-HLA and TCR-CMV co-occurrence, with a repertoire-size bias correction applied to TCR pairs. A later analysis estimated false discovery rates by permuting HLA or CMV assignments 20 times. A later analysis grouped co-occurring TCRs with DBSCAN, adding TCRdist sequence similarity when clustering within HLA-allele-positive subsets. Repertoires with fewer than 30,000 or more than 120,000 public chains, plus five repertoires with anomalous nucleotide sharing, were excluded from co-occurrence clustering. TCRdb took over this immuneACCESS table, retaining in-frame rearrangements with V and J assigned. Such tables are incomplete; in checked studies, under half of the missing clones stem from an unresolved V gene, and the remainder is unexplained. Clonal size and the V and J genes are those of that table, whereas D and trimming came from the DNA. Here the sample has around 200,000 clones; over 60% occur a single time. Of the sample, roughly 2% is held by the ten largest clones.

This receptor was identified in a young man in good health and CMV-seronegative. The chain is encoded by TRBV5-1 joined to TRBJ1-2; the D gene is perhaps TRBD1, on 5 matching bases. The sample consisted of PBMCs. The nucleotide sequence is given as TGCGCCAGCAGCTTGGATCAGGGCCCTTCGGTTGGCTACACCTTC. The resulting protein is CASSLDQGPSVGYTF.